This entry lists 16 T cell receptor beta chains sequenced from one sample in a study of blood T cell repertoires in COVID-19. Sequencing used immunoSEQ multiplex PCR; TCRdb keeps in-frame clones, though not all of them. The profile covers 140,000 or so clones, with about 87% appearing a single time and about 11% taken by the ten largest. Sequenced: PBMCs or T cells enriched from blood (not recorded which). Receptors were obtained from a man between 60 and 75 years old who had recovered from COVID-19.

This clone was seen more than once but under ten times. V usage is TRBV24-1 and J usage is TRBJ1-1, with a weak D call TRBD1 (5 bases). V lost 7 bases and J lost 3, with 11 bases in between. The CDR3 spans 13 residues. Germline-derived CDR1 and CDR2 are KGHDR and SFDVKD. The CDR3 DNA reads TGTGCCACCAGAGGGGAATTGGACACTGAAGCTTTCTTT. Translation gives CATRGELDTEAFF.

A single count supports this clone. The genes are TRBV10-2 and TRBJ2-3; D gene ambiguous. The CDR3 is 13 amino acids. V was cut by 5 bases and J by 3 bases, with 9 bases left in between. CDR1 and CDR2 from the germline V gene are WSHSY and SAAADI. The CDR3 DNA follows: TGCGCCAGCAGTATAGTGTTTACAGATACGCAGTATTTT. Protein sequence: CASSIVFTDTQYF.

This clone was counted between two and nine times. The rearrangement links TRBV5-6 to TRBJ1-5, with 9 bases lining up with TRBD1. Germline V gene sequence: CDR1 SGHDT, CDR2 YYEEEE. The junction had 9 bases not matched to a gene; V was cut back by 2 bases and J by 6 bases. CDR3 length equals 16 residues. The CDR3 DNA is TGTGCCAGCAGCTTAGCGGGACAGGGAACATCTCAGCCCCAGCATTTT. Translation: CASSLAGQGTSQPQHF.

V and J are TRBV5-6 and TRBJ1-3; maybe TRBD1 (5 bases). V gave up 4 bases and J gave up 2 bases, with 13 bases separating them. CDR1 and CDR2 from the germline V gene are SGHDT and YYEEEE. This CDR3 contains 15 residues. CDR3 coding DNA: TGTGCCAGCAGCCTGACAGCGTTCACTGGAAACACCATATATTTT. It translates to CASSLTAFTGNTIYF.

This chain connects TRBV6-6 to TRBJ2-7; TRBD1 might be the D (5 bases). With 6 bases removed from V and 3 bases from J, the gap between germline ends came to 9 bases. This CDR3 is 12 amino acids long. The germline gives CDR1 MNHNY, CDR2 SVGAGI (reference sequence). The CDR3 DNA follows: TGTGCCAGCAGCCCAGGGATCTACGAGCAGTACTTC. This encodes CASSPGIYEQYF.

This clone was seen a single time. Written as DNA, the CDR3 is TGTGCCAGCAGCTTCTCGCGGGGACAAGAGACCCAGTACTTC. The encoded protein is CASSFSRGQETQYF. This sequence joins TRBV11-2 and TRBJ2-5; D is possibly TRBD2 (6 bases). V shed 3 bases and J shed 2 bases, with 10 bases lying between them. Germline V lookup: CDR1 SGHAT, CDR2 FQNNGV. CDR3 length equals 14 residues.

The chain links TRBV18 to TRBJ2-5; 7 bases map to TRBD2. The CDR3 contains 14 residues. Germline CDR1 reads KGHSH; CDR2 reads LQKENI. V shed 6 bases and J 1 base; nucleotides not matched to a gene: 5. The CDR3 reads CASSLAASQETQYF. The CDR3 DNA reads TGTGCCAGCTCTCTAGCGGCGAGCCAAGAGACCCAGTACTTC.

J is TRBJ1-1 and V is TRBV28; D not resolved. Trimming left V 3 bases short and J 2 bases short, with 7 bases between. CDR1 MDHEN and CDR2 SYDVKM come from the germline V gene. CDR3 size: 13 residues. CDR3 DNA sequence: TGTGCCAGCAGTTTCTGGGCAAACACTGAAGCTTTCTTT. Amino acids: CASSFWANTEAFF.

The chain employs TRBV6-5 and TRBJ1-2; D ambiguous. The V end was cut by 0 bases, the J end by 2 bases, with 4 bases between. Per the germline V gene, CDR1 is MNHEY and CDR2 is SVGAGI. This CDR3 is 13 amino acids long. In DNA, the CDR3 is TGTGCCAGCAGTTACTCGAGGAACTATGGCTACACCTTC. Translated: CASSYSRNYGYTF.

CDR3 region: CASSRGYNEQFF. CDR3 bases: TGCGCCAGCAGCAGGGGCTACAATGAGCAGTTCTTC. The chain employs TRBV10-2 and TRBJ2-1; D perhaps matches TRBD1 (6 bases). V dropped 6 bases and J dropped 3 bases, with 6 bases sitting between them. CDR1 is WSHSY, CDR2 SAAADI, per germline. This CDR3 is built from 12 residues.

V gene TRBV19 combines with J gene TRBJ1-2; D gene unclear. Germline lookup yields CDR1 LNHDA and CDR2 SQIVND (reference sequence). V lost 8 bases, J lost 5 bases, and 9 bases lay in between. This CDR3 is 11 amino acids long. The CDR3 loop reads CASRQMYGYTF. CDR3 nucleotide sequence: TGTGCCAGTCGCCAGATGTATGGCTACACCTTC.

The rearrangement joins TRBV19 to TRBJ2-3; TRBD2 aligns across 9 bases. The V and J ends lost 5 bases and 0 bases, in that order; junction bases with no gene match: 3. The CDR3 is 15 residues long. Looked up from germline, CDR1 is LNHDA and CDR2 is SQIVND (reference sequence). The CDR3 region is CASSLTSGSTDTQYF. As DNA, the CDR3 is TGTGCCAGTAGTCTGACTAGCGGTAGCACAGATACGCAGTATTTT.

This rearrangement joins TRBV27 to TRBJ2-7, with 7 bases aligning to TRBD2. After removal of 5 bases from V and 0 bases from J, the junction contained 4 bases not matched to a gene. The CDR3 is 14 amino acids. Germline V gives CDR1 MNHEY, CDR2 SMNVEV (reference sequence). CDR3 sequence (DNA): TGTGCCAGCAGTCGTAGCGGGCGCTCCTACGAGCAGTACTTC. Amino acid sequence: CASSRSGRSYEQYF.

The genes are TRBV6-5 and TRBJ2-7; TRBD1 agrees at 9 bases. Germline CDR1 is MNHEY and CDR2 is SVGAGI. V lost 4 bases, J lost 2 bases, and 6 bases stayed unmatched. The CDR3 is made up of 15 amino acids. CDR3 residues: CASSSPGQGAYEQYF. The CDR3 DNA is TGTGCCAGCAGTTCGCCGGGACAGGGCGCCTACGAGCAGTACTTC.

The genes are TRBV29-1 and TRBJ1-1, with a possible D match to TRBD1 (6 bases). With 6 bases removed from V and 2 bases from J, the gap between germline ends came to 19 bases. Germline V lookup: CDR1 SQVTM, CDR2 ANQGSEA. The CDR3 spans 15 residues. CDR3 sequence (DNA): TGCAGCGTCCTTTCCGGGACACCAATTAACACTGAAGCTTTCTTT. The encoded protein is CSVLSGTPINTEAFF. The full variable domain, rest sourced from reference TRBV29-1 and TRBJ1-1, is SAVISQKPSRDICQRGTSLTIQCQVDSQVTMMFWYRQQPGQSLTLIATANQGSEATYESGFVIDKFPISRPNLTFSTLTVSNMSPEDSSIYLCSVLSGTPINTEAFFGQGTRLTVV.

V gene TRBV7-2 combines with J gene TRBJ2-5, with TRBD2 matching 8 bases. Germline lookup yields CDR1 SGHTA and CDR2 FQGNSA. The V segment lost 1 base and the J segment 5 bases; nucleotides outside the gene matches: 6. This CDR3 region has 15 residues. This CDR3 is CASSLGTSFAETQYF. In DNA, the CDR3 is TGTGCCAGCAGCTTAGGGACTAGCTTCGCTGAGACCCAGTACTTC.